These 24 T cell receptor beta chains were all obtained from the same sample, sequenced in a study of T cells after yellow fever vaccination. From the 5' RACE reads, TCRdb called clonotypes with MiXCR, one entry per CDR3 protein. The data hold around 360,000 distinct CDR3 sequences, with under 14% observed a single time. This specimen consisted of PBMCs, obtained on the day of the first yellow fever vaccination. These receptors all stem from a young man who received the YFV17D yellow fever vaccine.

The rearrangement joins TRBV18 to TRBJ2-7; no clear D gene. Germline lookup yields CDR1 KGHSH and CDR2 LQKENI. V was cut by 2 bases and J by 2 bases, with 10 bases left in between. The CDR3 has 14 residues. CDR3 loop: CASSPRASTYEQYF. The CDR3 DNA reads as TGTGCCAGCTCACCAAGGGCCAGCACCTACGAGCAGTACTTC. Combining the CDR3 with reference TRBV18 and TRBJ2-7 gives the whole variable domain NAGVMQNPRHLVRRRGQEARLRCSPMKGHSHVYWYRQLPEEGLKFMVYLQKENIIDESGMPKERFSAEFPKEGPSILRIQQVVRGDSAAYFCASSPRASTYEQYFGPGTRLTVT.

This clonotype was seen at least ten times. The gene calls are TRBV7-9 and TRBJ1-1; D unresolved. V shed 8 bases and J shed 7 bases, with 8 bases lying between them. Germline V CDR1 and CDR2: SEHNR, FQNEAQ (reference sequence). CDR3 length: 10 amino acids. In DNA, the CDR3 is TGTGCCAGCTCCTACCTTGAAGCTTTCTTT. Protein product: CASSYLEAFF. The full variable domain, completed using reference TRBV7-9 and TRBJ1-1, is DTGVSQNPRHKITKRGQNVTFRCDPISEHNRLYWYRQTLGQGPEFLTYFQNEAQLEKSRLLSDRFSAERPKGSFSTLEIQRTEQGDSAMYLCASSYLEAFFGQGTRLTVV.

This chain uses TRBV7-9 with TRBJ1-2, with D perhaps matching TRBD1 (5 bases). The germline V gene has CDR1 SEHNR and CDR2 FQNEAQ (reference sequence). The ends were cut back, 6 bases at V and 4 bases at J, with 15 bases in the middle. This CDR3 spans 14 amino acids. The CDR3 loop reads CASRLLTAVYGYTF. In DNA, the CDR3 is TGTGCCAGCAGACTTCTGACAGCCGTCTATGGCTACACCTTC.

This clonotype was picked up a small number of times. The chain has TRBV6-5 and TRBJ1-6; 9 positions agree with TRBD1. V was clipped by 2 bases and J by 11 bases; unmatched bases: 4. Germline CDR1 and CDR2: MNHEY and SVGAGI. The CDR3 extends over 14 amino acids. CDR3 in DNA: TGTGCCAGCAGTTACACAGGGGGCTGGGCACCCCTCCACTTT. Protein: CASSYTGGWAPLHF.

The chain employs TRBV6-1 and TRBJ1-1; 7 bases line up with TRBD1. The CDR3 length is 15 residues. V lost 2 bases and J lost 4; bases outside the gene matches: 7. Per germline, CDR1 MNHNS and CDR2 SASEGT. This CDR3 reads CASSEWATGTTEAFF. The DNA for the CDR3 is TGTGCCAGCAGTGAATGGGCGACAGGGACCACTGAAGCTTTCTTT.

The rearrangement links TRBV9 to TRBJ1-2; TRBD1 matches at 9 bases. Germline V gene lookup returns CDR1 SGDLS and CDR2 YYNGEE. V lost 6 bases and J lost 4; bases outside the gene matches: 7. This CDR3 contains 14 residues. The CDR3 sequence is CASTGTGISYGYTF. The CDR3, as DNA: TGTGCCAGCACCGGGACAGGGATAAGCTATGGCTACACCTTC.

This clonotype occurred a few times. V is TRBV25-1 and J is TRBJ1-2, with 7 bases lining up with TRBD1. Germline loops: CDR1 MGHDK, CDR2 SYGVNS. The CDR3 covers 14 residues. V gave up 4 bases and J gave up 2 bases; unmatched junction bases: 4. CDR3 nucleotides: TGTGCCAGCAGTGTGTTGGGACAGAACTATGGCTACACCTTC. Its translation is CASSVLGQNYGYTF.

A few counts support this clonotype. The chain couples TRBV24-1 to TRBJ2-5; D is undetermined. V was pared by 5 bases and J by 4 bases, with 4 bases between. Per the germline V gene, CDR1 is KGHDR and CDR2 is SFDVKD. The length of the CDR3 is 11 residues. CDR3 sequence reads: CATSVGETQYF. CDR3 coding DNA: TGTGCCACCAGTGTCGGAGAGACCCAGTACTTC.

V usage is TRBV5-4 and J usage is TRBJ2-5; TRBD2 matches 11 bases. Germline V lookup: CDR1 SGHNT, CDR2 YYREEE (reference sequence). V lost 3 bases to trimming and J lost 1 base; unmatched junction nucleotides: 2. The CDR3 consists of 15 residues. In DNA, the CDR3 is TGTGCCAGCAGCTCCGGGACTAGCGGCCAAGAGACCCAGTACTTC. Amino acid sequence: CASSSGTSGQETQYF.

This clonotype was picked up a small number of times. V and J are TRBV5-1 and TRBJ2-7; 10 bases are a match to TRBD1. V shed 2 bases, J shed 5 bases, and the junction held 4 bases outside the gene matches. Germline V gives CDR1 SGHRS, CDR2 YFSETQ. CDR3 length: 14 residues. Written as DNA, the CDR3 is TGCGCCAGCAGCTTCGGACAGGGGGGCGACGAGCAGTACGTC. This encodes CASSFGQGGDEQYV.

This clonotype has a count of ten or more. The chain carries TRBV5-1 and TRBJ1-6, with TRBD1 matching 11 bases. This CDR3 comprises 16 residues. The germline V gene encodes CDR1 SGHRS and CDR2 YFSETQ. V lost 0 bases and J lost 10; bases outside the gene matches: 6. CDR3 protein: CASSLDAGQGESPLHF. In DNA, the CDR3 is TGCGCCAGCAGCTTGGACGCGGGACAGGGGGAATCACCCCTCCACTTT.

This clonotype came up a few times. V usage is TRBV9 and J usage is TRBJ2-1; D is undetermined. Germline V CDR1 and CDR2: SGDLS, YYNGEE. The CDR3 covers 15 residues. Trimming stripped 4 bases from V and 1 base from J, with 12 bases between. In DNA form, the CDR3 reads TGTGCCAGCAGCCCCTTTGAGTGGTCCTACAATGAGCAGTTCTTC. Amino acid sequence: CASSPFEWSYNEQFF.

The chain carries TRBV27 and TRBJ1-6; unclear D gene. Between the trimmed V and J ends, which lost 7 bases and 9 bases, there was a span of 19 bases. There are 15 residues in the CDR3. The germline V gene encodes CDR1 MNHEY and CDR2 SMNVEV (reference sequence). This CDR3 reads CASTLRPTAGSPLHF. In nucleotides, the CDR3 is TGTGCCAGCACCCTTCGACCGACCGCCGGTTCACCCCTCCACTTT.

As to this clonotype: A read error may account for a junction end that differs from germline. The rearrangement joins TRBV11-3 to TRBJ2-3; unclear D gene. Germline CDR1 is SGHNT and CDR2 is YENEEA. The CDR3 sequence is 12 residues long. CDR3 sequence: CASSFDGEGLYF. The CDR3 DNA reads TGTGCAAGCAGCTTTGATGGGGAAGGTCTGTATTTT.

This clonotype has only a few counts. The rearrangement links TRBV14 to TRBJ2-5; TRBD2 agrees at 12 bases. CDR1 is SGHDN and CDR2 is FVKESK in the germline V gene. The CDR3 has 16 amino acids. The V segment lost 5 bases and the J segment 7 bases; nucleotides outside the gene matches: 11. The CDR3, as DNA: TGTGCCAGCAGCTCCTGGACTAGCGGGGCCGCGGGGACCCAGTACTTC. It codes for CASSSWTSGAAGTQYF.

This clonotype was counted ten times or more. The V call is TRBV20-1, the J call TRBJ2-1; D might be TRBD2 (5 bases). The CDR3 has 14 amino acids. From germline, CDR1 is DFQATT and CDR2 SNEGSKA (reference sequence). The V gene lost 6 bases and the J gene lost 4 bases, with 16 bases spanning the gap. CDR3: CSAHRDSNYNEQFF. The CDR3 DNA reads TGCAGTGCGCACCGGGATTCCAATTACAATGAGCAGTTCTTC.

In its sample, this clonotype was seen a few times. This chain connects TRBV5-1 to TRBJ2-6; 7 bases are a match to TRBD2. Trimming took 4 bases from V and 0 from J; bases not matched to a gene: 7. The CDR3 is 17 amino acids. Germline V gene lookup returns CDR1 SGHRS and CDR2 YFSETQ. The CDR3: CASSMPGLSSGANVLTF. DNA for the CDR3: TGCGCCAGCAGCATGCCGGGACTAAGCTCTGGGGCCAACGTCCTGACTTTC.

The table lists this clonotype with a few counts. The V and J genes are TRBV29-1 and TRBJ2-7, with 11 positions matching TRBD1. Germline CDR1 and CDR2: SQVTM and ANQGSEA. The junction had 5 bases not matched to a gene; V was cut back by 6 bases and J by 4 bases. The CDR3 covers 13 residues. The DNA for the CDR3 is TGCAGCGTGGTAGGACAGGGGGCTTACGAGCAGTACTTC. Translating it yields CSVVGQGAYEQYF.

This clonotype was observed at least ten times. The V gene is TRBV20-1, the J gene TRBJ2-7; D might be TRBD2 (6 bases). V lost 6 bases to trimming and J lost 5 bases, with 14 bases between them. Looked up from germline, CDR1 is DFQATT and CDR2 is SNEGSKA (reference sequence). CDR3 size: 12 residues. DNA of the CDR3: TGCAGTGCCGGACGGGGGACGAACGAGCAGTACGTC. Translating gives CSAGRGTNEQYV.

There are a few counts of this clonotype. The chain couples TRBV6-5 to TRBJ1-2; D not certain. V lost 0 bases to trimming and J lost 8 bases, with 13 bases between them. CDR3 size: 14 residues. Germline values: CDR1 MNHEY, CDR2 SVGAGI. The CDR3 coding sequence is TGTGCCAGCAGTTACTCCGTCAGGACGGGAGGCTACACCTTC. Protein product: CASSYSVRTGGYTF.

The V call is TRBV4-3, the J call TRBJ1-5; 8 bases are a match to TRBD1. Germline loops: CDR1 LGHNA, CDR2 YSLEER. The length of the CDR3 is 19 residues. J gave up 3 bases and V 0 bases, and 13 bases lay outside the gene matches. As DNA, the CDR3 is TGCGCCAGCAGCCAAGAGATCGGGCCCTGGGGACAGGTCAATCAGCCCCAGCATTTT. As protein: CASSQEIGPWGQVNQPQHF.

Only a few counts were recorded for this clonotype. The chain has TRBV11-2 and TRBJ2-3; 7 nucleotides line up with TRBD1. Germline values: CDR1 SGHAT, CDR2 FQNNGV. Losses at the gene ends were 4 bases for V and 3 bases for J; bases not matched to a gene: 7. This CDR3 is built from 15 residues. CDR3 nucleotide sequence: TGTGCCAGCAGCTCTCGCGGACAGGCGACAGATACGCAGTATTTT. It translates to CASSSRGQATDTQYF. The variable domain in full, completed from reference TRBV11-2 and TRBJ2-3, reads EAGVAQSPRYKIIEKRQSVAFWCNPISGHATLYWYQQILGQGPKLLIQFQNNGVVDDSQLPKDRFSAERLKGVDSTLKIQPAKLEDSAVYLCASSSRGQATDTQYFGPGTRLTVL.

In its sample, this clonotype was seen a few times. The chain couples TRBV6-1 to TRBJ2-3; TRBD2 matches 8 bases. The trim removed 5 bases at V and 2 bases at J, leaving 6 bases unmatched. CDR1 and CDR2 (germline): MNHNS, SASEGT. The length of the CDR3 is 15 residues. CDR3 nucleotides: TGTGCCAGCAGTCTCGGGGGGGGTATCACAGATACGCAGTATTTT. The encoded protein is CASSLGGGITDTQYF.

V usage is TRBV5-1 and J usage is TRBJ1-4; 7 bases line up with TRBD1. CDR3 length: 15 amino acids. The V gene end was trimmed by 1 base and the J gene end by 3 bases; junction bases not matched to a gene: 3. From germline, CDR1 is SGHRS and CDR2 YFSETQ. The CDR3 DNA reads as TGCGCCAGCAGCTTGCAGGGGGGCCCTAATGAAAAACTGTTTTTT. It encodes CASSLQGGPNEKLFF.